These 17 T cell receptor beta chains originate from one sample sequenced in a study of T cells in Graves' hyperthyroidism and ophthalmopathy. TCR beta CDR3 regions were amplified from RNA. The study used the HTBI primer set for a first-round RT-PCR of the TCR CDR3. TCRdb reprocessed the multiplex PCR reads via MiXCR and lists one record per CDR3 protein. The sample shows roughly 700,000 distinct CDR3 sequences, just over 35% of them seen only once. Sequencing was carried out using blood. These TCRs come from a woman between 40 and 50 years old with Graves' hyperthyroidism.

This chain links TRBV7-9 with TRBJ1-2; D is uncertain. Trimming shortened V by 6 bases and J by 4 bases, and 12 bases separated the two germline ends. Germline V gene lookup returns CDR1 SEHNR and CDR2 FQNEAQ (reference sequence). The CDR3 is 13 residues long. CDR3 DNA: TGTGCCAGCAGGGAGTCGTCGTGCTATGGCTACACCTTC. It encodes CASRESSCYGYTF.

This clonotype counts as medium-sized. The chain employs TRBV6-6 and TRBJ2-6; 8 bases match TRBD1. Trimming took 5 bases from V and 0 from J; bases not matched to a gene: 9. CDR1 and CDR2 (germline): MNHNY, SVGAGI (reference sequence). There are 18 residues in the CDR3. CDR3 sequence reads: CASSKGTGQNSGANVLTF. CDR3 sequence (DNA): TGTGCCAGCAGTAAAGGGACAGGCCAAAACTCTGGGGCCAACGTCCTGACTTTC.

This clonotype was seen ten or more times. V gene TRBV2 combines with J gene TRBJ2-7; no clear D gene. The germline V gene has CDR1 SNHLY and CDR2 FYNNEI. V was pared by 9 bases and J by 3 bases, with 12 bases between. The CDR3 length is 12 residues. CDR3: CASLASHYEQYF. The CDR3 DNA sequence: TGTGCCAGTCTCGCCAGTCACTACGAGCAGTACTTC.

The V call is TRBV6-2 or TRBV6-3, the J call TRBJ1-4, with D possibly TRBD1 on 6 matching bases. CDR3 length equals 13 residues. V was shortened by 2 bases and J by 11 bases, with 12 bases between the two germline ends. The V gene's germline CDR1 is MNHEY and CDR2 SVGEGT. The DNA of the CDR3 is TGTGCCAGCAGTTACGGGGGGCTCAAGAAACTGTTTTTT. Protein sequence: CASSYGGLKKLFF.

The sample holds one count of this clonotype. This chain uses TRBV7-3 with TRBJ1-5, with 7 bases aligning to TRBD1. V shed 4 bases, J shed 5 bases, and the junction held 8 bases outside the gene matches. This CDR3 spans 15 amino acids. Germline-derived CDR1 and CDR2 are SGHTA and FQGTGA. CDR3 bases: TGTGCCAGCAGCTCCGAGACAGGGATGGATCAGCCCCAGCATTTT. This sequence encodes CASSSETGMDQPQHF.

This chain connects TRBV24-1 to TRBJ2-3, with D perhaps TRBD1 or TRBD2 (5 bases each). Germline CDR1 and CDR2: KGHDR and SFDVKD. CDR3 length: 16 amino acids. V dropped 4 bases and J dropped 8 bases, with 21 bases sitting between them. The CDR3 here is CATSDSPGSARGTQYF. In nucleotides, the CDR3 is TGTGCCACCAGTGACTCCCCGGGTAGCGCAAGGGGTACGCAGTATTTT.

The V gene is TRBV10-2, the J gene TRBJ1-1; D not resolved. The V gene's germline CDR1 is WSHSY and CDR2 SAAADI. The CDR3 covers 16 residues. Trimming took off 4 bases at V and 5 bases at J, with 20 bases between the two ends. CDR3 loop: CASSVALLGSWTEAFF. The CDR3 DNA is TGCGCCAGCAGTGTAGCCCTCCTTGGGAGCTGGACTGAAGCTTTCTTT.

This clonotype has a count of ten or more. The chain has TRBV7-9 and TRBJ1-4; D may be TRBD1 (6 bases). Trimming shortened V by 5 bases and J by 9 bases, and 25 bases separated the two germline ends. This CDR3 region has 17 residues. CDR1 and CDR2 (germline): SEHNR, FQNEAQ (reference sequence). CDR3 protein: CASSTGRRTKRGQKLFF. DNA for the CDR3: TGTGCCAGCAGCACAGGGAGGAGGACAAAGCGGGGACAAAAACTGTTTTTT.

V gene TRBV7-9 combines with J gene TRBJ1-5, with TRBD1 matching 7 bases. Germline V lookup: CDR1 SEHNR, CDR2 FQNEAQ (reference sequence). The CDR3 covers 14 residues. V lost 5 bases and J lost 4; bases outside the gene matches: 5. CDR3 bases: TGTGCCAGCAGCCAAGACAGGGAAAATCAGCCCCAGCATTTT. Translation gives CASSQDRENQPQHF.

V gene TRBV11-2 combines with J gene TRBJ2-7; weak D call: TRBD2 (6 bases). In germline, CDR1 is SGHAT, CDR2 FQNNGV. The V and J ends lost 4 bases and 5 bases respectively, with 27 bases between them. The CDR3 totals 18 residues. The CDR3: CASSSHRAGRGSRDEQYF. In DNA form, the CDR3 reads TGTGCCAGCAGCTCCCATAGGGCGGGGCGGGGCAGCAGGGACGAGCAGTACTTC.

In this sample, this clonotype turned up many times. The germline gene is not matched at one end of the junction; a read error may be the cause. The chain links TRBV6-5 to TRBJ1-6; D is unclear. The CDR3 sequence is 13 residues long. In germline, CDR1 is MNHEY, CDR2 SVGAGI. DNA of the CDR3: TGTGCCAACAGTGAAAAGGGTAATTCACCCCTCCACTTT. Residues: CANSEKGNSPLHF.

This clonotype was seen ten or more times. The CDR3 DNA sequence: TGTGCCAGCAGTTTAGCGCACGGCGAGCCCCGGCCCCAGCATTTT. Protein product: CASSLAHGEPRPQHF. The chain has TRBV12-3 or TRBV12-4 and TRBJ1-5; D unclear. CDR3 length: 15 residues. V was clipped by 0 bases and J by 9 bases, with 15 bases between them.

V usage is TRBV20-1 and J usage is TRBJ2-5; D could derive from TRBD1 or TRBD2 (5 bases each). This CDR3 spans 12 amino acids. Trimming cost V 1 base and J 7 bases, with 10 bases left between them. CDR1 and CDR2 (germline): DFQATT, SNEGSKA (reference sequence). The CDR3 coding sequence is TGCAGTGCTAGAGGGGGGTATGCGACCCAGTACTTC. This translates into CSARGGYATQYF.

The chain couples TRBV27 to TRBJ2-7; maybe TRBD1 (6 bases). Germline values: CDR1 MNHEY, CDR2 SMNVEV (reference sequence). The V end lost 4 bases, the J end lost 3 bases, and 13 bases lay between the germline ends. There are 14 residues in the CDR3. CDR3 in DNA: TGTGCCAGCAGTTCCTGGACAGCCCACTACGAGCAGTACTTC. Residues: CASSSWTAHYEQYF.

This clonotype was detected a few times. This rearrangement joins TRBV29-1 to TRBJ1-4, with 8 bases fitting TRBD1. The CDR3 sequence is 14 residues long. Germline CDR1 is SQVTM and CDR2 is ANQGSEA. Trimming cost V 5 bases and J 3 bases; bases outside gene matches: 5. The CDR3 loop reads CSVSTGGSNEKLFF. CDR3 DNA sequence: TGCAGCGTTTCCACAGGGGGGTCTAATGAAAAACTGTTTTTT.

The chain uses TRBV15 and TRBJ2-5, with TRBD2 matching 10 bases. This CDR3 comprises 16 residues. Germline CDR1 reads LNHNV; CDR2 reads YYDKDF (reference sequence). V was clipped by 0 bases and J by 1 base; unmatched bases: 2. The CDR3 loop is CATSRDASGSQETQYF. The CDR3 DNA reads as TGTGCCACCAGCAGAGATGCTAGCGGGAGCCAAGAGACCCAGTACTTC.

The rearrangement joins TRBV12-5 to TRBJ1-5; D is undetermined. The germline CDR1 and CDR2 sequences are LGHNT and FRNRAP. The ends were cut back, 0 bases at V and 1 base at J, with 13 bases in the middle. This CDR3 comprises 17 residues. The CDR3 region has the DNA TGTGCTAGTGGTTTGGTAAACAAGGAGAGAAGCAATCAGCCCCAGCATTTT. Protein: CASGLVNKERSNQPQHF.